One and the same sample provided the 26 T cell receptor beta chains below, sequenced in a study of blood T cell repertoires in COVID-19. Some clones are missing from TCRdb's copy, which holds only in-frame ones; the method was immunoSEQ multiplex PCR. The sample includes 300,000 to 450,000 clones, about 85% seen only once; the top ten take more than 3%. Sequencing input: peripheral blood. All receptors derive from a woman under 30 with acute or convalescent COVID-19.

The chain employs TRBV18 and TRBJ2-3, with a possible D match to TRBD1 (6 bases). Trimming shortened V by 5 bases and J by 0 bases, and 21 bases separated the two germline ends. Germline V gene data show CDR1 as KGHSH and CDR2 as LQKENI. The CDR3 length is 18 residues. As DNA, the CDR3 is TGTGCCAGCTCAACATCTACCGGGACACGATCTAGCACAGATACGCAGTATTTT. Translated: CASSTSTGTRSSTDTQYF.

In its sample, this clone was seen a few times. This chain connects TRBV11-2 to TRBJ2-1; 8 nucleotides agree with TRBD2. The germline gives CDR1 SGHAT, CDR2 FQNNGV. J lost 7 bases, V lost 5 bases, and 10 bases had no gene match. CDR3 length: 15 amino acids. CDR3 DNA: TGTGCCAGCAGCAATATAGCGGGGTTCATGAATGAGCAGTTCTTC. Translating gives CASSNIAGFMNEQFF.

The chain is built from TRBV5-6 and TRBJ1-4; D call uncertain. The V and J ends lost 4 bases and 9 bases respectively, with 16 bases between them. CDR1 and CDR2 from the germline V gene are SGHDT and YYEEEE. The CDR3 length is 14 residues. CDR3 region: CASSIGQPEKKLFF. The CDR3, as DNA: TGTGCCAGCAGCATCGGCCAACCGGAGAAAAAACTGTTTTTT. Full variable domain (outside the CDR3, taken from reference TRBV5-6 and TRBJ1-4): DAGVTQSPTHLIKTRGQQVTLRCSPKSGHDTVSWYQQALGQGPQFIFQYYEEEERQRGNFPDRFSGHQFPNYSSELNVNALLLGDSALYLCASSIGQPEKKLFFGSGTQLSVL.

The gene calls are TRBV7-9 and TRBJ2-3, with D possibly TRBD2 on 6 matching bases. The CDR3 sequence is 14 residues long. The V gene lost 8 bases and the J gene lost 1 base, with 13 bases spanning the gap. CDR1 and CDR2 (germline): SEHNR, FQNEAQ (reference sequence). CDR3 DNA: TGTGCCAGCGGGCCGTGGGGGGGCACAGATACGCAGTATTTT. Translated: CASGPWGGTDTQYF.

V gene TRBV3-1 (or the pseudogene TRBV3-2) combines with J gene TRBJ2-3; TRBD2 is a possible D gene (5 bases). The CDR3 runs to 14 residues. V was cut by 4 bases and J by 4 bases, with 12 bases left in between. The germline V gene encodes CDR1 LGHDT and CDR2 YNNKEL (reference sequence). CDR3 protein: CASSPGLIADTQYF. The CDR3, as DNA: TGTGCCAGCAGCCCCGGACTTATTGCAGATACGCAGTATTTT.

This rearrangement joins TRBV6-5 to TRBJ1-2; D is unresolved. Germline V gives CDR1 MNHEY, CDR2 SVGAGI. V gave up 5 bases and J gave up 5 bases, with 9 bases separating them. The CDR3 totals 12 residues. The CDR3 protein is CASSPTRYGYTF. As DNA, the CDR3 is TGTGCCAGCAGTCCCACCAGATATGGCTACACCTTC.

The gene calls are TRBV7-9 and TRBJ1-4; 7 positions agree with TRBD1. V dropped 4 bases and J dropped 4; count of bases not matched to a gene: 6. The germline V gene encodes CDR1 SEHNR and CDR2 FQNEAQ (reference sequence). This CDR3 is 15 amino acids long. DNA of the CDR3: TGTGCCAGCAGCTCAGGGGGGAGTGGTAATGAAAAACTGTTTTTT. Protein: CASSSGGSGNEKLFF.

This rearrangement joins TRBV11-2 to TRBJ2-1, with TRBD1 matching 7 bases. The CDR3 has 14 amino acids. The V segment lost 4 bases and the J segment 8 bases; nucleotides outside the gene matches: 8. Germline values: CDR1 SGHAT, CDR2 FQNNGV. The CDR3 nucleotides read TGTGCCAGCAGCTGGGGGACAGCCTCTCATGAGCAGTTCTTC. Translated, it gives CASSWGTASHEQFF.

The CDR3 spells CASQYDGLENQPQHF. In DNA form, the CDR3 reads TGTGCCAGCCAATATGATGGGCTGGAAAATCAGCCCCAGCATTTT. The gene calls are TRBV6-5 and TRBJ1-5, with D uncertain. The ends were cut back, 8 bases at V and 4 bases at J, with 18 bases in the middle. Germline CDR1 reads MNHEY; CDR2 reads SVGAGI. The CDR3 is made up of 15 amino acids.

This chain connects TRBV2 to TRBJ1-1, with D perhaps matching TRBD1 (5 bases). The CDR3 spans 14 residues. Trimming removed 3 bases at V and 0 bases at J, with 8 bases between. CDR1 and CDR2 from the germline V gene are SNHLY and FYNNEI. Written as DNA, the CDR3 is TGTGCCAGCAGTGACAAGGGGATGAACACTGAAGCTTTCTTT. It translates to CASSDKGMNTEAFF.

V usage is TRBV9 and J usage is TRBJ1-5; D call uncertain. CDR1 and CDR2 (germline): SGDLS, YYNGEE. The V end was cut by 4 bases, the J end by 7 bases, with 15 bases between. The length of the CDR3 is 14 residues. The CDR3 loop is CASSPDWLRQPQHF. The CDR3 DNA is TGTGCCAGCAGCCCGGACTGGCTTAGGCAGCCCCAGCATTTT. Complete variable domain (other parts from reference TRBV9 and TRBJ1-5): DSGVTQTPKHLITATGQRVTLRCSPRSGDLSVYWYQQSLDQGLQFLIQYYNGEERAKGNILERFSAQQFPDLHSELNLSSLELGDSALYFCASSPDWLRQPQHFGDGTRLSIL.

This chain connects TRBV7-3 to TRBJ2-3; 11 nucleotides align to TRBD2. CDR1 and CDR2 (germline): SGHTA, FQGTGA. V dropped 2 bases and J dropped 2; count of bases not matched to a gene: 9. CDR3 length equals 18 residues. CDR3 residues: CASSLYPGTSGTTDTQYF. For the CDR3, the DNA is TGTGCCAGCAGCTTATACCCCGGGACTAGCGGAACCACAGATACGCAGTATTTT.

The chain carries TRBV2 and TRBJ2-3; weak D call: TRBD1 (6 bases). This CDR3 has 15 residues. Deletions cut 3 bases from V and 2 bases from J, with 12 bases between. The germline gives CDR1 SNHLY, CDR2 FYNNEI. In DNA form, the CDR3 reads TGTGCCAGCAGTGAGGACAGTATCCCCACAGATACGCAGTATTTT. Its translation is CASSEDSIPTDTQYF.

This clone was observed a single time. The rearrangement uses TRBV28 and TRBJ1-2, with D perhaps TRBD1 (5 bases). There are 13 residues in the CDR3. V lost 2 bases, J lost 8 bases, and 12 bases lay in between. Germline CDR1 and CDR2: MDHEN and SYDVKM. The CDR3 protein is CASSLPGLGGYTF. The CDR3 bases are TGTGCCAGCAGTTTACCAGGGCTCGGAGGCTACACCTTC.

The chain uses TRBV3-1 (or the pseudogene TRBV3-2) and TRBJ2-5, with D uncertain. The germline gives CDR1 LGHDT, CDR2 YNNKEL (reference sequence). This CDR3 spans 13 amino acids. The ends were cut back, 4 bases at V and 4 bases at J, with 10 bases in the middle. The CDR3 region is CASSLLVAETQYF. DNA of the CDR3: TGTGCCAGCAGCCTTTTAGTAGCAGAGACCCAGTACTTC.

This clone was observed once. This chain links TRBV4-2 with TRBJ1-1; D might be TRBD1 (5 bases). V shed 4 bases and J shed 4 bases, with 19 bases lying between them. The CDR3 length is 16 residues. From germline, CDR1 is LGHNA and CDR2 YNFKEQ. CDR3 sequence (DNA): TGTGCCAGCAGCCTTGACAGCCTCTTTTTGGGCACTGAAGCTTTCTTT. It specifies CASSLDSLFLGTEAFF.

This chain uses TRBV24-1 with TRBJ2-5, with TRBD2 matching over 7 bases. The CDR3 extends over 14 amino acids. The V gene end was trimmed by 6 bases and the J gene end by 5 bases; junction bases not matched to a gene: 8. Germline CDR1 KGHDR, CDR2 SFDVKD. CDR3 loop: CATSPGLDPETQYF. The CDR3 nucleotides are TGTGCCACCAGTCCAGGACTAGATCCTGAGACCCAGTACTTC.

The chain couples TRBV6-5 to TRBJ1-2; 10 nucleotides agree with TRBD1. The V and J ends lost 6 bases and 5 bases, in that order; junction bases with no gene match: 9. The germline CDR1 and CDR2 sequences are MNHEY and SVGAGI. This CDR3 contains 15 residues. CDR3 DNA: TGTGCCAGCAGCCGCACCCGGGACAGGGGATATGGCTACACCTTC. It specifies CASSRTRDRGYGYTF.

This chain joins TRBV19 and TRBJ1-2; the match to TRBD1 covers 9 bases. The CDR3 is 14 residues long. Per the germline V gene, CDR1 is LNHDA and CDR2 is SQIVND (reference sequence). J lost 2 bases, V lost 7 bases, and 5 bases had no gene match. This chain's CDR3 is CASTSGTGNYGYTF. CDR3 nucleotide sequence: TGTGCCAGTACCTCTGGGACAGGGAACTATGGCTACACCTTC.

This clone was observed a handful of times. Here the CDR3 reads CASSYGTPHYNEQFF. CDR3 sequence (DNA): TGTGCCAGCAGCTACGGGACACCCCACTACAATGAGCAGTTCTTC. This chain joins TRBV7-9 and TRBJ2-1; maybe TRBD1 (6 bases). The CDR3 loop spans 15 amino acids. Germline lookup yields CDR1 SEHNR and CDR2 FQNEAQ (reference sequence). The V end was cut by 4 bases, the J end by 3 bases, with 13 bases between.

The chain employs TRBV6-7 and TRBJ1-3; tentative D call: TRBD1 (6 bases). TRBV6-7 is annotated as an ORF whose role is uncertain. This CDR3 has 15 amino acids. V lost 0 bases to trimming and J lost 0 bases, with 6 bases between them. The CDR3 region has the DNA TGTGCCAGCAGTTACTCAGGGGGCTCTGGAAACACCATATATTTT. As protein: CASSYSGGSGNTIYF.

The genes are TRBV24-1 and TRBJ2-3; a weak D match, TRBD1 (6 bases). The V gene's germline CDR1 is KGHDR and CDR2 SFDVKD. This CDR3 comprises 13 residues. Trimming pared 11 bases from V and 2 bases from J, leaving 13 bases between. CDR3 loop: CASRDKYTDTQYF. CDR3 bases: TGTGCCAGCCGGGACAAGTACACAGATACGCAGTATTTT.

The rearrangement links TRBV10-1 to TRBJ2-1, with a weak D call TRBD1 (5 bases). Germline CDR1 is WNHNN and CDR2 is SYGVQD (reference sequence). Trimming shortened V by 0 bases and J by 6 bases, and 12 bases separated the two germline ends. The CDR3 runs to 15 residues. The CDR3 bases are TGCGCCAGCAGTGAGTCAAGGGGCCTCATCAATGAGCAGTTCTTC. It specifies CASSESRGLINEQFF.

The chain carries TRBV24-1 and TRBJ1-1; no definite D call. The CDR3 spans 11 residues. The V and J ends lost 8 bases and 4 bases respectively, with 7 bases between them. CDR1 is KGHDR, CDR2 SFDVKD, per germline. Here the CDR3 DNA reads TGTGCCACCACTCGGGGCACTGAAGCTTTCTTT. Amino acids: CATTRGTEAFF.

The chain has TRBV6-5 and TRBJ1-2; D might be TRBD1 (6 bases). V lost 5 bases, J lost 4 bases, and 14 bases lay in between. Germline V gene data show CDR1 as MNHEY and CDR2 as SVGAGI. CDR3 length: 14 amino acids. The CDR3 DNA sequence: TGTGCCAGCAGTAACAGGGTAAAGGGCTATGGCTACACCTTC. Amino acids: CASSNRVKGYGYTF.

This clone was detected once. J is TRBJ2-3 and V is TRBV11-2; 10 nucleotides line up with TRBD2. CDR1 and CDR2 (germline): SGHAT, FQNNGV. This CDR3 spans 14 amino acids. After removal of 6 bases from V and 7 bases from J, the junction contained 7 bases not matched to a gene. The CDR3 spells CASRVAGGLNTQYF. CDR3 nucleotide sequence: TGTGCCAGCAGGGTAGCGGGAGGACTCAATACGCAGTATTTT. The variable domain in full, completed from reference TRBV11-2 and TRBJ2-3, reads EAGVAQSPRYKIIEKRQSVAFWCNPISGHATLYWYQQILGQGPKLLIQFQNNGVVDDSQLPKDRFSAERLKGVDSTLKIQPAKLEDSAVYLCASRVAGGLNTQYFGPGTRLTVL.